This T cell receptor beta chain is from a study of blood T cell repertoires in COVID-19. Study details: Acute and convalescent COVID-19 specimens originated in the United States, Italy and Spain.

Methods used by the authors: Reference gene primer amplification gave estimated nucleated cell counts. Using immunoSEQ multiplex PCR, the repertoire was profiled, and TCRdb retains in-frame clones only, with some absent. The V and J calls and the clone size are those of that table, but D and trimming were determined from the DNA. The profile shows fewer than 200,000 clones, 88% of them singletons. The V gene's germline CDR1 is SGDLS and CDR2 YYNGEE. CDR3 length: 13 amino acids. Between the trimmed V and J ends, which lost 3 bases and 0 bases, there was a span of 4 bases. The specimen sequenced was peripheral blood. This sequence joins TRBV9 and TRBJ1-3; D ambiguous. This clonotype was obtained from a man between 35 and 55 years old with active or convalescent COVID-19. The CDR3 here is CASSESSGNTIYF. The CDR3 DNA follows: TGTGCCAGCAGCGAGAGCTCTGGAAACACCATATATTTT.